This T cell receptor (beta chain) came from a study of T-cell reconstitution after alpha-beta-depleted transplantation in children. Regarding this clonotype: Its antigen is unidentified.

Whole-study findings and limits: Some patients showed high day-60 TCRbeta diversity, which derived from surviving recipient T cells and thymic progenitors. There were reportedly several hundred expanded graft clones from which alpha-beta T cells came about two months after transplant. At the one-year point after transplant, T-cell counts and TCRbeta diversity were found to come mostly from T cells that had been newly produced.

The library targeted TCRbeta and was prepared with unique molecular identifiers. TCRdb reprocessed the PCR reads via MiXCR and lists one record per CDR3 protein. The sample holds about 980,000 distinct CDR3 sequences, about 29% seen once. This sample comprised PBMCs, mostly from graft donor cells, obtained 360 days after TCRalphabeta/CD19-depleted stem cell transplant. The receptor was isolated from a boy younger than two who had a stem cell transplant for SCID, so the T cells may come from the graft donor.

The CDR3 region has the DNA TGTGCCAGCACGGGAAGGGGTGGCACCGGGGAGCTGTTTTTT. This codes for CASTGRGGTGELFF. The chain links TRBV12-3 or TRBV12-4 to TRBJ2-2; D could derive from TRBD1 or TRBD2 (5 bases each). The CDR3 contains 14 residues. V lost 7 bases to trimming and J lost 4 bases, with 13 bases between them.